Listed here are 17 T cell receptor beta chains from one sample, sequenced in a study of T cell responses to AZD1222 COVID-19 vaccine. Data came from immunoSEQ multiplex PCR; TCRdb stores just in-frame clones and leaves some out. The table has 150,000 to 200,000 clones, 75% to 95% seen once; the top ten hold approximately 4.4%. Sequenced material: peripheral blood, taken on day 0 of AZD1222 vaccination. These receptors all stem from an adult in good health.

The chain is built from TRBV5-1 and TRBJ2-1; 8 nucleotides match TRBD1. V lost 4 bases, J lost 7 bases, and 7 bases stayed unmatched. CDR1 is SGHRS and CDR2 is YFSETQ in the germline V gene. CDR3 length: 14 residues. The CDR3 loop reads CASSNGQGWNEQFF. In DNA, the CDR3 is TGCGCCAGCAGCAACGGACAGGGCTGGAATGAGCAGTTCTTC.

This chain joins TRBV14 and TRBJ2-1; D remains ambiguous. The V gene's germline CDR1 is SGHDN and CDR2 FVKESK. This CDR3 is built from 10 residues. V lost 4 bases to trimming and J lost 7 bases, with 2 bases between them. CDR3 DNA: TGTGCCAGCAGCCTTAATGAGCAGTTCTTC. This encodes CASSLNEQFF.

CDR3: CASSLASSGGTGELFF. DNA for the CDR3: TGTGCCAGCAGCTTGGCTAGTAGCGGGGGGACCGGGGAGCTGTTTTTT. V usage is TRBV5-4 and J usage is TRBJ2-2; TRBD2 matches 10 bases. Losses at the gene ends were 0 bases for V and 5 bases for J; bases not matched to a gene: 4. The CDR3 consists of 16 residues. CDR1 is SGHNT and CDR2 is YYREEE in the germline V gene (reference sequence).

V and J are TRBV7-9 and TRBJ2-7, with 10 bases matching TRBD2. CDR1 and CDR2 (germline): SEHNR, FQNEAQ (reference sequence). With V trimmed by 6 bases and J by 0 bases, 2 bases remained unmatched. This CDR3 is built from 14 residues. Here the CDR3 reads CASRPSGSSYEQYF. CDR3 in DNA: TGTGCCAGCAGGCCTAGCGGGAGCTCCTACGAGCAGTACTTC.

Written as DNA, the CDR3 is TGTGCCAGCAGTGAGAAGGCTAACGAGCAGTACTTC. It codes for CASSEKANEQYF. The genes are TRBV2 and TRBJ2-7; D call uncertain. With 3 bases removed from V and 5 bases from J, the gap between germline ends came to 8 bases. The germline V gene has CDR1 SNHLY and CDR2 FYNNEI. This CDR3 comprises 12 residues.

This chain uses TRBV28 with TRBJ1-2; tentatively, D is TRBD1 (5 bases). V was cut by 6 bases and J by 5 bases, with 16 bases left in between. In germline, CDR1 is MDHEN, CDR2 SYDVKM. The length of the CDR3 is 14 residues. The CDR3 nucleotides read TGTGCCAGCAGGATGCCTGGGGACGGATATGGCTACACCTTC. Translation gives CASRMPGDGYGYTF.

The count of this clone is one. The rearrangement joins TRBV5-1 to TRBJ2-5, with 9 bases matching TRBD1. The V and J ends lost 0 bases and 5 bases, in that order; junction bases with no gene match: 11. The V gene's germline CDR1 is SGHRS and CDR2 YFSETQ. The CDR3 contains 17 residues. The CDR3, as DNA: TGCGCCAGCAGCTTGGAGTTCCGGACAGGGGTAGGGGAGACCCAGTACTTC. Translating gives CASSLEFRTGVGETQYF.

The chain has TRBV6-4 and TRBJ2-1, with a weak D call TRBD2 (6 bases). There are 13 residues in the CDR3. V dropped 5 bases and J dropped 7 bases, with 12 bases sitting between them. The germline gives CDR1 MRHNA, CDR2 SNTAGT. The CDR3 is CASSSGWVNEQFF. CDR3 DNA: TGTGCCAGCAGTAGCGGGTGGGTGAATGAGCAGTTCTTC.

The chain uses TRBV7-2 and TRBJ2-7; tentatively, D is TRBD2 (5 bases). V lost 5 bases, J lost 1 base, and 15 bases lay in between. Germline V gene sequence: CDR1 SGHTA, CDR2 FQGNSA. There are 15 residues in the CDR3. The CDR3 loop is CASSPHGVSSYEQYF. CDR3 in DNA: TGTGCCAGCAGCCCCCACGGGGTTTCTTCCTACGAGCAGTACTTC.

This clone was detected a few times. V gene TRBV28 combines with J gene TRBJ2-7; 10 nucleotides match TRBD2. The CDR3 extends over 15 amino acids. J gave up 6 bases and V 6 bases, and 11 bases lay outside the gene matches. Germline assignment: CDR1 MDHEN and CDR2 SYDVKM. The CDR3 is CASSLGPSGSFEQYF. CDR3 sequence (DNA): TGTGCCAGCAGCCTAGGGCCTAGCGGGAGTTTCGAGCAGTACTTC.

The chain combines TRBV4-1 with TRBJ2-5; D is ambiguous. This CDR3 comprises 14 residues. Trimming pared 1 base from V and 4 bases from J, leaving 10 bases between. CDR1 is MGHRA, CDR2 YSYEKL, per germline. The CDR3 sequence: CASSQVQVLETQYF. The DNA of the CDR3 is TGCGCCAGCAGCCAAGTCCAGGTTCTAGAGACCCAGTACTTC.

A single count supports this clone. V and J are TRBV5-1 and TRBJ1-1, with a tentative D call TRBD1 (5 bases). The CDR3 sequence is 14 residues long. V was trimmed by 4 bases and J by 2 bases, leaving 12 bases between them. Germline assignment: CDR1 SGHRS and CDR2 YFSETQ. CDR3 residues: CASSAMTENTEAFF. The DNA of the CDR3 is TGCGCCAGCAGCGCGATGACAGAAAACACTGAAGCTTTCTTT.

The chain combines TRBV10-3 with TRBJ1-3; 7 nucleotides line up with TRBD1. V gave up 9 bases and J gave up 2 bases; unmatched junction bases: 7. The length of the CDR3 is 14 residues. CDR1 is ENHRY and CDR2 is SYGVKD in the germline V gene. CDR3 sequence reads: CAIDNTGAGNTIYF. The CDR3 region has the DNA TGTGCCATAGACAACACAGGGGCTGGAAACACCATATATTTT.

The chain uses TRBV15 and TRBJ2-7; either TRBD1 or TRBD2 may supply D (7 bases each). The CDR3 is 19 residues long. CDR1 is LNHNV, CDR2 YYDKDF, per germline (reference sequence). V was cut by 5 bases and J by 3 bases, with 29 bases left in between. CDR3 nucleotides: TGTGCCACCAGCGCCCGACAGGGAGTTGGGACGGGAGGCCTCTACGAGCAGTACTTC. It codes for CATSARQGVGTGGLYEQYF.

CDR3 in DNA: TGCGCCAGCAGCCTGGAATTAACGGCCGGGGAGCTGTTTTTT. Protein product: CASSLELTAGELFF. The chain combines TRBV5-1 with TRBJ2-2; no clear D gene. Trimming took 4 bases from V and 6 from J, leaving 13 bases between them. CDR3 length equals 14 residues. CDR1 SGHRS and CDR2 YFSETQ come from the germline V gene.

This chain joins TRBV18 and TRBJ1-1; D call uncertain. CDR1 is KGHSH, CDR2 LQKENI, per germline. The CDR3 runs 12 residues. V was shortened by 5 bases and J by 7 bases, with 11 bases between the two germline ends. The CDR3 bases are TGTGCCAGCTCATTAAACCTCGATGAAGCTTTCTTT. Protein sequence: CASSLNLDEAFF.

The CDR3 loop is CASTQGISGNTIYF. The DNA for the CDR3 is TGTGCCAGCACCCAGGGGATCTCTGGAAACACCATATATTTT. This rearrangement joins TRBV3-1 (or the pseudogene TRBV3-2) to TRBJ1-3; a weak D match, TRBD1 (6 bases). There are 14 residues in the CDR3. Germline V gene data show CDR1 as LGHDT and CDR2 as YNNKEL (reference sequence). V was clipped by 7 bases and J by 0 bases, with 10 bases between them.